Below are 23 T cell receptor beta chains sequenced from a single sample in a study of T cell repertoires in cytomegalovirus infection. One entry per CDR3 protein results from TCRdb running MiXCR on the reads. The sample shows 350,000 to 550,000 distinct CDR3 sequences, approximately 33% of them seen only once. Sequenced: PBMCs. The receptors come from a human donor in good health (CMV status not recorded). Some clones in this sample may be carry-over from other donors' samples.

The J gene is TRBJ1-1, the V gene TRBV6-2 or TRBV6-3; D gene ambiguous. The CDR3 is 15 residues long. V lost 2 bases to trimming and J lost 0 bases, with 10 bases between them. The germline V gene has CDR1 MNHEY and CDR2 SVGEGT. CDR3 sequence reads: CASSYGILMNTEAFF. CDR3 sequence (DNA): TGTGCCAGCAGTTACGGAATACTCATGAACACTGAAGCTTTCTTT.

The chain has TRBV10-3 and TRBJ1-5, with unresolved D. This CDR3 spans 14 amino acids. Trimming took 4 bases from V and 7 from J, leaving 14 bases between them. Germline V gives CDR1 ENHRY, CDR2 SYGVKD. CDR3 nucleotides: TGTGCCATCAGTGTGGGTTGGGAGGAACAGCCCCAGCATTTT. Protein product: CAISVGWEEQPQHF.

This clonotype appeared a few times. The rearrangement links TRBV6-5 to TRBJ1-2; 7 nucleotides line up with TRBD1. Germline CDR1 reads MNHEY; CDR2 reads SVGAGI. The CDR3 contains 14 residues. V lost 2 bases to trimming and J lost 6 bases; unmatched junction nucleotides: 6. The CDR3 region is CASSYVAGGDGYTF. The CDR3 nucleotides are TGTGCCAGCAGTTACGTGGCAGGGGGTGATGGCTACACCTTC.

As concerns this clonotype: At one boundary the junction diverges from the germline segment, which might be a read error. The gene calls are TRBV4-2 and TRBJ2-5, with D perhaps matching TRBD2 (5 bases). Germline assignment: CDR1 LGHNA and CDR2 YNFKEQ. The CDR3 totals 15 residues. Here the CDR3 DNA reads TGTGCCAGCAGCCAAGATAGGAGCGGTCAAGAGCCCCAGTCCTTC. It yields the protein CASSQDRSGQEPQSF.

The rearrangement joins TRBV28 to TRBJ1-1, with 9 bases lining up with TRBD1. This CDR3 contains 14 residues. Trimming at V came to 8 bases and at J to 4 bases, leaving 8 bases not matched to a gene. In germline, CDR1 is MDHEN, CDR2 SYDVKM. CDR3 amino acids: CASLGDRASTEAFF. As DNA, the CDR3 is TGTGCCAGCCTTGGGGACAGGGCGAGCACTGAAGCTTTCTTT.

There are many counts of this clonotype. The chain employs TRBV7-9 and TRBJ1-2; no reliable D call. CDR1 SEHNR and CDR2 FQNEAQ come from the germline V gene (reference sequence). V gave up 5 bases and J gave up 8 bases, with 12 bases separating them. CDR3 length: 12 amino acids. CDR3 sequence: CASSPTGSGYTF. Here the CDR3 DNA reads TGTGCCAGCAGCCCTACCGGGTCCGGCTACACCTTC.

This clonotype showed up many times. The chain recombines TRBV7-2 with TRBJ2-2; D remains unclear. The CDR3 runs 15 residues. V lost 5 bases, J lost 6 bases, and 16 bases lay in between. Germline V lookup: CDR1 SGHTA, CDR2 FQGNSA. CDR3 amino acids: CASSPLSSLAGELFF. Here the CDR3 DNA reads TGTGCCAGCAGCCCCCTCTCCAGCCTCGCCGGGGAGCTGTTTTTT.

The V and J genes are TRBV12-3 or TRBV12-4 and TRBJ1-6; D ambiguous. Trimming removed 6 bases at V and 10 bases at J, with 16 bases between. The CDR3 sequence is 14 residues long. CDR3 sequence (DNA): TGTGCCAGCAGCGGGGAGGCGGGAGAATCACCCCTCCACTTT. This sequence encodes CASSGEAGESPLHF.

The chain joins TRBV11-2 to TRBJ2-4; perhaps TRBD1 as D (6 bases). The germline V and J ends were trimmed by 5 bases and 0 bases, with 14 bases remaining between them. The CDR3 covers 16 residues. Per germline, CDR1 SGHAT and CDR2 FQNNGV. The CDR3 reads CASSPQDRLAKNIQYF. The DNA for the CDR3 is TGTGCCAGCAGCCCACAAGACAGGCTAGCCAAAAACATTCAGTACTTC.

In its sample, this clonotype was seen many times. V gene TRBV7-9 combines with J gene TRBJ2-7; tentatively, D is TRBD1 (6 bases). Trimming removed 9 bases at V and 0 bases at J, with 12 bases between. The CDR3 runs 13 residues. From germline, CDR1 is SEHNR and CDR2 FQNEAQ (reference sequence). The chain's CDR3 is CASVRDNSYEQYF. DNA of the CDR3: TGTGCCAGTGTTAGGGACAACTCCTACGAGCAGTACTTC.

Only a few counts were recorded for this clonotype. V usage is TRBV15 and J usage is TRBJ2-7; 14 bases are shared with TRBD2. The J segment lost 4 bases and the V segment lost 8 bases, leaving 1 base of the junction unmatched. CDR1 is LNHNV and CDR2 is YYDKDF in the germline V gene (reference sequence). CDR3 size: 13 residues. The CDR3, as DNA: TGTGCCACCCGGACTAGCGGGGGGTACGAGCAGTACTTC. Translating it yields CATRTSGGYEQYF.

This clonotype occurred many times. The J gene is TRBJ2-1, the V gene TRBV7-6; 8 bases are shared with TRBD2. V trimming: 2 bases; J trimming: 8 bases; junction bases outside the gene matches: 14. CDR3 length equals 17 residues. CDR1 SGHVS and CDR2 FNYEAQ come from the germline V gene. The chain's CDR3 is CASSLKIAGPPTDEQFF. CDR3 DNA: TGTGCCAGCAGCTTAAAAATAGCGGGGCCTCCTACAGATGAGCAGTTCTTC.

For this clonotype: It is likely a read error, because the conserved phenylalanine at the end of the CDR3 is missing. The chain combines TRBV27 with TRBJ2-7; a weak D match, TRBD1 (6 bases). The CDR3 is 16 residues long. Germline V gene data show CDR1 as MNHEY and CDR2 as SMNVEV (reference sequence). V was cut by 4 bases and J by 2 bases, with 18 bases left in between. The CDR3 DNA reads TGTGCCAGCAGTTCCCCCCGACGAGGGGGAACCTACGAGCAGTACTTA. This translates into CASSSPRRGGTYEQYL.

In its sample, this clonotype was seen many times. The chain uses TRBV12-3 or TRBV12-4 and TRBJ1-1, with D perhaps TRBD1 (5 bases). This CDR3 comprises 12 residues. The germline V and J ends were trimmed by 7 bases and 8 bases, with 14 bases remaining between them. CDR3 loop: CASMWGKGEAFF. The CDR3 DNA is TGTGCCAGCATGTGGGGAAAGGGGGAAGCTTTCTTT.

The gene calls are TRBV5-5 and TRBJ2-5, with TRBD2 identical over 9 bases. This CDR3 comprises 17 residues. Germline lookup yields CDR1 SGHKS and CDR2 YYEKEE (reference sequence). J was trimmed by 1 base and V by 1 base; bases with no gene match: 8. Written as DNA, the CDR3 is TGTGCCAGCAGCTTGTACAGCGGGGGGCCCCGCCAAGAGACCCAGTACTTC. It translates to CASSLYSGGPRQETQYF.

This rearrangement joins TRBV11-2 to TRBJ2-5; D is perhaps TRBD2 (6 bases). Germline CDR1 and CDR2: SGHAT and FQNNGV. V was cut by 3 bases and J by 4 bases, with 15 bases left in between. CDR3 size: 15 residues. CDR3 sequence reads: CASSLDTSPSETQYF. The CDR3 coding sequence is TGTGCCAGCAGCTTGGACACTAGCCCCTCAGAGACCCAGTACTTC. The full variable domain, in which reference TRBV11-2 and TRBJ2-5 provide the parts outside the CDR3, is EAGVAQSPRYKIIEKRQSVAFWCNPISGHATLYWYQQILGQGPKLLIQFQNNGVVDDSQLPKDRFSAERLKGVDSTLKIQPAKLEDSAVYLCASSLDTSPSETQYFGPGTRLLVL.

There are a few counts of this clonotype. This chain connects TRBV6-5 to TRBJ2-3; 7 bases align to TRBD1. The CDR3 spans 16 residues. Trimming cost V 0 bases and J 0 bases; bases outside gene matches: 3. Germline V gene lookup returns CDR1 MNHEY and CDR2 SVGAGI. CDR3 residues: CASSYSGQRSTDTQYF. The CDR3 nucleotides read TGTGCCAGCAGTTACTCGGGACAGAGAAGCACAGATACGCAGTATTTT.

The J gene is TRBJ2-1, the V gene TRBV19, with a tentative D call TRBD2 (5 bases). The CDR3 is 17 residues long. Germline CDR1 LNHDA, CDR2 SQIVND (reference sequence). V lost 2 bases and J 1 base, leaving 15 bases between the germline ends. The CDR3 coding sequence is TGTGCCAGTAGTATAAAACTAGGGCAGGATTCCTACAATGAGCAGTTCTTC. Protein: CASSIKLGQDSYNEQFF.

This clonotype was found a few times. The CDR3 bases are TGCAGCAGCCACGTACCACCAGGTAATGAGCAGTTCTTC. Its translation: CSSHVPPGNEQFF. This chain uses TRBV29-1 with TRBJ2-1; no firm D call. Trimming shortened V by 8 bases and J by 7 bases, and 18 bases separated the two germline ends. Germline CDR1 reads SQVTM; CDR2 reads ANQGSEA. The CDR3 is made up of 13 amino acids.

This sequence joins TRBV5-1 and TRBJ2-2; maybe TRBD2 (7 bases). The CDR3 has 17 residues. Germline CDR1 reads SGHRS; CDR2 reads YFSETQ. V lost 1 base and J lost 6, with 19 bases in between. CDR3 coding DNA: TGCGCCAGCAGCTTGACGGTGTCGGGGGGCCCCGCCGGGGAGCTGTTTTTT. Amino acids: CASSLTVSGGPAGELFF.

There are a few counts of this clonotype. This chain joins TRBV4-1 and TRBJ1-1; 7 bases align to TRBD1. The CDR3 covers 14 residues. V shed 1 base and J 5 bases; nucleotides not matched to a gene: 4. Germline CDR1 and CDR2: MGHRA and YSYEKL. The CDR3 DNA reads TGCGCCAGCAGCCAAGCGAGGGGGCGAACTGAAGCTTTCTTT. Its translation is CASSQARGRTEAFF.

In this sample, this clonotype turned up a few times. This rearrangement joins TRBV4-1 to TRBJ2-7; maybe TRBD1 (6 bases). V lost 3 bases and J lost 3, with 15 bases in between. CDR1 and CDR2 (germline): MGHRA, YSYEKL. The CDR3 is 15 amino acids. CDR3 protein: CASSQTEARGYEQYF. The CDR3 nucleotides are TGCGCCAGCAGCCAGACTGAAGCCAGGGGCTACGAGCAGTACTTC.

Only a few counts were recorded for this clonotype. This chain connects TRBV12-3 or TRBV12-4 to TRBJ2-3; 8 bases line up with TRBD2. V gave up 6 bases and J gave up 4 bases; unmatched junction bases: 6. This CDR3 region has 14 residues. Here the CDR3 DNA reads TGTGCCAGCAGGACGGGACTAGTAGCAGATACGCAGTATTTT. It codes for CASRTGLVADTQYF.